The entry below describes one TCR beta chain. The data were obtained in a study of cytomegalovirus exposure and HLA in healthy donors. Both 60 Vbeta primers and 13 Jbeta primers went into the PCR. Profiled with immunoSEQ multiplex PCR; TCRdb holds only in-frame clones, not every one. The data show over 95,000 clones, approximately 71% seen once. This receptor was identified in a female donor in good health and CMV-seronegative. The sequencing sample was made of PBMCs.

The CDR3 spells CAISEPTPSGKGTQYF. The CDR3 region has the DNA TGTGCCATCAGTGAGCCGACCCCCTCGGGTAAAGGGACCCAGTACTTC. The rearrangement joins TRBV10-3 to TRBJ2-5; D call uncertain. V gave up 2 bases and J gave up 7 bases, with 20 bases separating them. The CDR3 spans 16 residues. Per the germline V gene, CDR1 is ENHRY and CDR2 is SYGVKD.